These T cell receptor beta chains were read from a single sample in a study of blood T cells in healthy people across ages. TCRdb fed the 5' RACE reads into MiXCR, producing one record per CDR3 protein. The data hold around 2 million distinct CDR3 sequences, with around 42% observed a single time. Sequenced: blood. The receptors were gathered from a human donor in good health. The CDR3 runs from the conserved cysteine through the conserved F or W. The D gene is left open where the match is weak. Only some rows state a clone size, as once, few, many or a class for expanded clones.

few TRBJ1-1 TRBV20-1 TRBD1 CSAITGGGAEAFF TGCAGTGCCATAACAGGGGGAGGAGCTGAAGCTTTCTTT
few TRBJ2-3 TRBV7-3 NA CASSLKQSTDTQYF TGTGCCAGCAGCTTAAAGCAAAGCACAGATACGCAGTATTTT
NA TRBJ2-7 TRBV20-1 TRBD1 CSAPRTGGLEQYF TGCAGTGCGCCTAGGACAGGGGGCCTCGAGCAGTACTTC
once TRBJ2-3 TRBV6-6 NA CVSSSASDVFDTQYF TGTGTCAGCAGTTCAGCGTCTGATGTTTTCGATACGCAGTATTTT
NA TRBJ2-3 TRBV20-1 NA CSARRGGTQYF TGCAGTGCTAGAAGAGGGGGTACGCAGTATTTT
NA TRBJ1-6 TRBV5-6 NA CASSGRGYNSPLHF TGTGCCAGCAGCGGCAGGGGATATAATTCACCCCTCCACTTT
few TRBJ2-3 TRBV7-7 TRBD2 CASSRQAGITDTQYF TGTGCCAGCAGCCGTCAAGCGGGGATCACAGATACGCAGTATTTT
NA TRBJ1-6 TRBV20-1 NA CSARVASATSSYNSPLHF TGCAGTGCTAGAGTAGCCTCAGCTACGAGCTCCTATAATTCACCCCTCCACTTT
NA TRBJ2-7 TRBV7-8 TRBD1 CASSSPSGTGSLFGAYEQYF TGTGCCAGCAGCTCACCATCCGGGACAGGGAGCCTCTTCGGGGCCTACGAGCAGTACTTC
NA TRBJ1-4 TRBV28 NA CASSQPGHSNEKLFF TGTGCCAGCAGCCAACCGGGACACAGTAATGAAAAACTGTTTTTT
NA TRBJ2-5 TRBV21-1 NA CASSKALGRDQETQYF TGTGCCAGCAGCAAAGCGCTGGGGAGGGACCAAGAGACCCAGTACTTC
few TRBJ2-7 TRBV3-1 NA CASSLDLEAEQYF TGTGCCAGCAGCCTCGACCTGGAGGCCGAGCAGTACTTC
NA TRBJ2-1 TRBV7-3 NA CASSPNAGQYNEQFF TGTGCCAGCAGTCCGAACGCGGGACAGTACAATGAGCAGTTCTTC
many TRBJ2-3 TRBV7-2 NA CASSGMNTDTQYF TGTGCCAGCAGCGGGATGAACACAGATACGCAGTATTTT
NA TRBJ2-7 TRBV19 TRBD1 CASSLGQGFMDEQYF TGTGCCAGTAGTTTGGGACAGGGCTTCATGGACGAGCAGTACTTC
many TRBJ2-1 TRBV6-2/TRBV6-3 NA CASSYYLGLGQFF TGTGCCAGCAGTTATTATCTAGGCTTGGGGCAGTTCTTC
NA TRBJ2-7 TRBV3-1 TRBD1 CASSVGTGGGYEQYF TGTGCCAGCAGCGTAGGGACAGGGGGCGGCTACGAGCAGTACTTC
NA TRBJ2-5 TRBV20-1 TRBD1 CSAQDRGRYQETQYF TGCAGTGCCCAAGACAGGGGGCGCTACCAAGAGACCCAGTACTTC
NA TRBJ2-7 TRBV2 NA CASSRDTGPYEQYF TGTGCCAGCAGCCGGGACACGGGACCCTACGAGCAGTACTTC
NA TRBJ1-4 TRBV20-1 NA CSASPTGKDEKLFF TGCAGTGCTTCCCCGACAGGCAAGGATGAAAAACTGTTTTTT
NA TRBJ2-7 TRBV5-1 TRBD1 CASTGTGPPNEQYF TGCGCCAGCACCGGGACAGGGCCACCTAACGAGCAGTACTTC
few TRBJ2-1 TRBV7-9 NA CASSPPGGSESFF TGTGCCAGCAGTCCCCCCGGGGGTTCCGAGTCGTTCTTC
NA TRBJ2-7 TRBV28 NA CASTSGATGVGEQYF TGTGCCAGCACCTCCGGGGCCACGGGGGTGGGCGAGCAGTACTTC
few TRBJ2-5 TRBV9 TRBD1 CASSAQNPGTGGGETQYF TGTGCCAGCAGCGCCCAAAATCCCGGGACAGGGGGCGGAGAGACCCAGTACTTC
NA TRBJ2-1 TRBV5-1 TRBD2 CASHAPERESYNEQFF TGCGCCAGCCACGCCCCGGAGCGGGAGTCCTACAATGAGCAGTTCTTC
NA TRBJ2-5 TRBV20-1 TRBD2 CSAPGLAGLETQYF TGCAGTGCGCCCGGACTAGCGGGGTTGGAGACCCAGTACTTC
NA TRBJ1-1 TRBV29-1 TRBD1 CSVAGQANTEAFF TGCAGCGTTGCCGGACAGGCGAACACTGAAGCTTTCTTT
few TRBJ2-4 TRBV2 TRBD1 CASSVQGATSWEYF TGTGCCAGCAGTGTACAGGGGGCCACGAGTTGGGAGTACTTC
few TRBJ2-3 TRBV7-9 NA CASSSVGGGTDTQYF TGTGCCAGCAGCTCTGTAGGCGGGGGCACAGATACGCAGTATTTT
many TRBJ2-7 TRBV5-1 NA CASSLGRPYEQYF TGCGCCAGCAGCTTGGGCAGACCCTACGAGCAGTACTTC
NA TRBJ1-1 TRBV28 TRBD1 CASSDGQGGAFF TGTGCCAGCAGTGACGGACAGGGTGGAGCTTTCTTT
few TRBJ2-3 TRBV7-2 TRBD2 CASSLRTSGGAADTQYF TGTGCCAGCAGCTTGAGGACTAGCGGGGGGGCAGCAGATACGCAGTATTTT
few TRBJ2-5 TRBV7-2 TRBD1 CASNSTDRVQETQYF TGTGCCAGCAACAGCACAGACAGGGTACAAGAGACCCAGTACTTC
NA TRBJ1-4 TRBV20-1 NA CSARDGGNEKLFF TGCAGTGCTCGGGACGGGGGCAATGAAAAACTGTTTTTT
few TRBJ2-1 TRBV11-2 TRBD2 CASSYSGTINEQFF TGTGCCAGCAGCTATTCCGGGACTATCAATGAGCAGTTCTTC
few TRBJ2-1 TRBV6-5 NA CASSSRPAVANEQFF TGTGCCAGCAGTTCGCGGCCGGCCGTTGCGAATGAGCAGTTCTTC
once TRBJ2-1 TRBV29-1 TRBD1 CSVEAGQGAGEQFF TGCAGCGTTGAAGCAGGACAGGGGGCAGGTGAGCAGTTCTTC
few TRBJ2-1 TRBV2 NA CASSGGQSSYNEQFF TGTGCCAGCAGTGGCGGGCAAAGCTCCTACAATGAGCAGTTCTTC
few TRBJ2-7 TRBV7-2 NA CASSPHRDYEQYF TGTGCCAGCAGCCCTCACCGGGACTACGAGCAGTACTTC
NA TRBJ2-3 TRBV20-1 NA CSASGGGPDTQYF TGCAGTGCTAGCGGGGGAGGCCCGGATACGCAGTATTTT